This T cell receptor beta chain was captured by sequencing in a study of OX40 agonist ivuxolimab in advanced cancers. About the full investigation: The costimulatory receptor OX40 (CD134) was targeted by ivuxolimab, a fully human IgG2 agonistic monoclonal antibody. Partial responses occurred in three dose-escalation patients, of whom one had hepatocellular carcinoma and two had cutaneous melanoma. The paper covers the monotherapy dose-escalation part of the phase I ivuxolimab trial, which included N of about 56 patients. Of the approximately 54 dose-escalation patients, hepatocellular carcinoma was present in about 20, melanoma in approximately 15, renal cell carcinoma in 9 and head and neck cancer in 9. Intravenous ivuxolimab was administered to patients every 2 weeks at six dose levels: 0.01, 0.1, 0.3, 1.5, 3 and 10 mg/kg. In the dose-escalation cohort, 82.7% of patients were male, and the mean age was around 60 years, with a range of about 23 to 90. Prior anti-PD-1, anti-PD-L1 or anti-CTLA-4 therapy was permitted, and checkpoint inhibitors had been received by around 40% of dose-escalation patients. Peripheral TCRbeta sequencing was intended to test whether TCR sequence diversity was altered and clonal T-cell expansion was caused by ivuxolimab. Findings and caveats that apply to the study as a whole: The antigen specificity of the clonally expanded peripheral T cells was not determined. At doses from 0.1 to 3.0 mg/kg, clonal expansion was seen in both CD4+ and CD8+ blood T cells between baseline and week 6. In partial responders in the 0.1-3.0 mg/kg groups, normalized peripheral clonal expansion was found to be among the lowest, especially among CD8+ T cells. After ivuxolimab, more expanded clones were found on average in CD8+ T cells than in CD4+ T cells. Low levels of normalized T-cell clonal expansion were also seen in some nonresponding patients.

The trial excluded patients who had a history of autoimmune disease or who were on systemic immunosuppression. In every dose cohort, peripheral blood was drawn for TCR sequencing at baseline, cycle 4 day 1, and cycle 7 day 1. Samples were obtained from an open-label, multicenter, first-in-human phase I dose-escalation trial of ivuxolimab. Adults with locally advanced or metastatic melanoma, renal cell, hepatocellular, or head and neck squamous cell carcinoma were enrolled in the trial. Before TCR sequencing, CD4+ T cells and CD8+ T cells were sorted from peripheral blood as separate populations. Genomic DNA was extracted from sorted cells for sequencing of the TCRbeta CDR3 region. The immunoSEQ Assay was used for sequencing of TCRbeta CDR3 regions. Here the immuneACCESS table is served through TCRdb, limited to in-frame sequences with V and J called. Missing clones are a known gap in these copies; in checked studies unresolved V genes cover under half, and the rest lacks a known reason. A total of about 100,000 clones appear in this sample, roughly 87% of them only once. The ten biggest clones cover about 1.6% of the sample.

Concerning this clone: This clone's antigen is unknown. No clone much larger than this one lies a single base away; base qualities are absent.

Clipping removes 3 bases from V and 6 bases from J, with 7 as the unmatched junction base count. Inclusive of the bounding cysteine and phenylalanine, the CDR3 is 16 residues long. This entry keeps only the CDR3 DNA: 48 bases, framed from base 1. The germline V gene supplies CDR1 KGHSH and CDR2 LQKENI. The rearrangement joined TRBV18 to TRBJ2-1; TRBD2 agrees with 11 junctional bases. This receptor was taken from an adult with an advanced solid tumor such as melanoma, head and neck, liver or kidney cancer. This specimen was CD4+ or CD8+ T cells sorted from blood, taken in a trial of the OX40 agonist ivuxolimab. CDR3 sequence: CASSPLAGGPSNEQFF. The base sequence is TGTGCCAGCTCACCGTTAGCGGGAGGGCCTTCCAATGAGCAGTTCTTC.